This T cell receptor (beta chain) was captured in a study of early T cells in non-severe SARS-CoV-2 infection. The wider study: Bulk RNA taken from unsorted whole blood was sequenced, leaving chains unpaired.

Study-wide results and limits: Matching with VDJdb favored anti-spike CD8 responses (missing private and CD4 specificities).

As regards this clonotype: What it binds is unknown.

The TCR library protocol was used to attach unique molecular identifiers. These identifiers were attached to individual cDNA molecules. TCRdb passed the 5' RACE reads through MiXCR, listing each CDR3 protein once. Of some 97,000 distinct CDR3 sequences detected, about 10% appear once; the ten largest clones hold roughly 4.5%. After removal of 4 bases from V and 7 bases from J, the junction contained 3 bases not matched to a gene. The V gene's germline CDR1 is SGHVS and CDR2 FQNEAQ. This CDR3 spans 13 amino acids. This sequence was found in an adult who was a healthcare worker with PCR-confirmed SARS-CoV-2 infection or an uninfected control (not recorded which). The sample consisted of whole blood, taken at baseline. The chain couples TRBV7-8 to TRBJ2-1, with 8 bases matching TRBD1. CDR3 amino acids: CASSSYRGNEQFF. The CDR3 nucleotides are TGTGCCAGCAGCTCCTACAGGGGGAATGAGCAGTTCTTC.